These 32 T cell receptor beta chains share one sample of origin, sequenced in a study of cytomegalovirus exposure and HLA in healthy donors. The PCR ran on 60 Vbeta and 13 Jbeta primers. The protocol was immunoSEQ multiplex PCR, while the TCRdb copy is restricted to in-frame clones and leaves out a portion. The table shows some 180,000 clones, with approximately 78% occurring only once. Source material: PBMCs. The receptors stem from a woman in her thirties in good health and CMV-seropositive.

This chain links TRBV10-2 with TRBJ2-5, with D possibly TRBD2 on 6 matching bases. CDR3 length: 15 amino acids. Trimming shortened V by 10 bases and J by 1 base, and 19 bases separated the two germline ends. Germline CDR1 reads WSHSY; CDR2 reads SAAADI. The CDR3 spells CAISFSVGGQETQYF. The CDR3 nucleotides read TGCGCCATATCGTTTAGCGTCGGGGGCCAAGAGACCCAGTACTTC.

A few counts support this clone. The rearrangement uses TRBV7-8 and TRBJ2-7; 13 bases map to TRBD2. CDR1 and CDR2 from the germline V gene are SGHVS and FQNEAQ. Germline trimming cut 4 bases from V and 2 bases from J; bases unmatched to any gene: 8. The CDR3 consists of 17 residues. DNA for the CDR3: TGTGCCAGCAGCTCTCGAACCGGGACTAGCGGGACCTACGAGCAGTACTTC. This translates into CASSSRTGTSGTYEQYF.

This clone turned up a few times. The chain uses TRBV27 and TRBJ1-4, with TRBD1 matching 8 bases. The V gene end was trimmed by 8 bases and the J gene end by 7 bases; junction bases not matched to a gene: 6. This CDR3 is built from 13 residues. In germline, CDR1 is MNHEY, CDR2 SMNVEV (reference sequence). The CDR3 is CASLGQGGEKLFF. The CDR3 DNA reads TGTGCCAGCCTTGGACAGGGAGGTGAAAAACTGTTTTTT.

The chain is built from TRBV28 and TRBJ2-3; the match to TRBD1 covers 7 bases. The CDR3 contains 14 residues. In germline, CDR1 is MDHEN, CDR2 SYDVKM. The ends lost 7 bases at V and 3 bases at J; junction bases unmatched: 7. This CDR3 reads CASNPGQITDTQYF. CDR3 DNA: TGTGCCAGCAACCCGGGACAGATAACAGATACGCAGTATTTT.

The V and J genes are TRBV21-1 and TRBJ2-4; the D call TRBD1 from the table was never checked on the DNA. TRBV21-1 counts as a pseudogene. This CDR3 spans 13 amino acids. The CDR3 bases are TGTGCCAGCAGCAAATGGGCACAGCACATTCAGTACTTC. This gives the protein CASSKWAQHIQYF.

V and J are TRBV28 and TRBJ1-6; 7 nucleotides agree with TRBD1. This CDR3 contains 15 residues. The trim removed 1 base at V and 11 bases at J, leaving 8 bases unmatched. Germline V gives CDR1 MDHEN, CDR2 SYDVKM. The CDR3 loop reads CASSLSGGYLPPLHF. The CDR3, as DNA: TGTGCCAGCAGTTTATCAGGGGGGTACCTTCCACCCCTCCACTTT.

The V call is TRBV29-1, the J call TRBJ2-5; D uncertain. CDR3 length equals 13 residues. The germline V and J ends were trimmed by 6 bases and 2 bases, with 13 bases remaining between them. The germline gives CDR1 SQVTM, CDR2 ANQGSEA. This CDR3 reads CSVPLAGQETQYF. The CDR3 coding sequence is TGCAGCGTACCCTTGGCAGGTCAAGAGACCCAGTACTTC.

The chain combines TRBV5-1 with TRBJ1-1; D gene ambiguous. This CDR3 region has 15 residues. Germline V CDR1 and CDR2: SGHRS, YFSETQ. V dropped 1 base and J dropped 1 base, with 11 bases sitting between them. The CDR3 loop reads CASSLLSGRNTEAFF. CDR3 in DNA: TGCGCCAGCAGCTTGTTGAGCGGAAGGAACACTGAAGCTTTCTTT. Drawing the rest from reference TRBV5-1 and TRBJ1-1, the complete variable domain is KAGVTQTPRYLIKTRGQQVTLSCSPISGHRSVSWYQQTPGQGLQFLFEYFSETQRNKGNFPGRFSGRQFSNSRSEMNVSTLELGDSALYLCASSLLSGRNTEAFFGQGTRLTVV.

V is TRBV30 and J is TRBJ2-7, with D possibly TRBD2 on 5 matching bases. The CDR3 is made up of 14 amino acids. From germline, CDR1 is GTSNPN and CDR2 SVGIG (reference sequence). V shed 2 bases and J shed 2 bases, with 13 bases lying between them. The CDR3 region has the DNA TGTGCCTGGAGTACGGGGAATGGGCCCTACGAGCAGTACTTC. Residues: CAWSTGNGPYEQYF.

V gene TRBV4-2 combines with J gene TRBJ1-6, with D possibly being TRBD1 (6 bases). V was pared by 1 base and J by 15 bases, with 16 bases between. Germline assignment: CDR1 LGHNA and CDR2 YNFKEQ. The CDR3 totals 14 residues. This CDR3 reads CASSQGSRDKLLHF. The CDR3 DNA is TGTGCCAGCAGCCAAGGTTCCAGGGACAAACTCCTCCACTTT.

The J gene is TRBJ1-5, the V gene TRBV28, with D maybe TRBD1 (5 bases). The CDR3 loop spans 14 amino acids. V shed 3 bases and J shed 2 bases, with 8 bases lying between them. Germline V gene data show CDR1 as MDHEN and CDR2 as SYDVKM. The CDR3: CASSLAGGNQPQHF. The CDR3 nucleotides are TGTGCCAGCAGTTTGGCGGGGGGCAATCAGCCCCAGCATTTT.

The V call is TRBV4-2, the J call TRBJ2-2; the D gene is possibly TRBD1 (5 bases). The CDR3 totals 15 residues. From germline, CDR1 is LGHNA and CDR2 YNFKEQ. Trimming took 2 bases from V and 3 from J, leaving 10 bases between them. DNA for the CDR3: TGTGCCAGCAGCCAATCTGGGGCGTACACCGGGGAGCTGTTTTTT. Translating gives CASSQSGAYTGELFF.

A single count supports this clone. V and J are TRBV28 and TRBJ2-3; no firm D call. The germline V gene encodes CDR1 MDHEN and CDR2 SYDVKM. Trimming stripped 7 bases from V and 2 bases from J, with 13 bases between. The CDR3 covers 14 residues. CDR3 region: CASTLDWNTDTQYF. CDR3 DNA: TGTGCCAGCACCCTAGACTGGAACACAGATACGCAGTATTTT.

This chain uses TRBV4-2 with TRBJ1-5; 7 bases fit TRBD1. Germline CDR1 and CDR2: LGHNA and YNFKEQ. V dropped 1 base and J dropped 4; count of bases not matched to a gene: 1. CDR3 length equals 14 residues. Written as DNA, the CDR3 is TGTGCCAGCAGCCAAGGGACAGGAAATCAGCCCCAGCATTTT. Translated: CASSQGTGNQPQHF.

The chain uses TRBV2 and TRBJ2-7; TRBD1 matches at 9 bases. Trimming cost V 6 bases and J 4 bases; bases outside gene matches: 4. The germline V gene has CDR1 SNHLY and CDR2 FYNNEI. The CDR3 consists of 13 residues. This CDR3 reads CASRADRGYEQYF. CDR3 DNA sequence: TGTGCCAGCAGAGCCGACAGGGGGTACGAGCAGTACTTC.

The chain carries TRBV7-9 and TRBJ2-5, with 9 bases matching TRBD2. V trimming: 8 bases; J trimming: 5 bases; junction bases outside the gene matches: 9. The CDR3 runs to 14 residues. Germline assignment: CDR1 SEHNR and CDR2 FQNEAQ (reference sequence). The CDR3 bases are TGTGCCAGCGTACGCGGGGGGGCGTGGGAGACCCAGTACTTC. Its protein is CASVRGGAWETQYF. The whole variable domain, remainder taken from reference TRBV7-9 and TRBJ2-5, is DTGVSQNPRHKITKRGQNVTFRCDPISEHNRLYWYRQTLGQGPEFLTYFQNEAQLEKSRLLSDRFSAERPKGSFSTLEIQRTEQGDSAMYLCASVRGGAWETQYFGPGTRLLVL.

Concerning this clone itself: One end of the junction fails to match germline, which may point to a read error. The CDR3 DNA follows: TGTGCCAGCAGCTTAGAGCCGGCGGGCTACCATGAGCAGTTCTTC. Protein sequence: CASSLEPAGYHEQFF. This rearrangement joins TRBV11-2 to TRBJ2-1; maybe TRBD2 (5 bases). CDR1 SGHAT and CDR2 FQNNGV come from the germline V gene. This CDR3 has 15 residues.

This clone was seen more than once but under ten times. The chain combines TRBV12-5 with TRBJ2-1, with TRBD1 matching over 7 bases. V was clipped by 2 bases and J by 0 bases; unmatched bases: 7. The CDR3 runs to 17 residues. Germline values: CDR1 LGHNT, CDR2 FRNRAP. CDR3 in DNA: TGTGCTAGTGGTTTGTCCTGGACAGGAAGCTCCTACAATGAGCAGTTCTTC. It codes for CASGLSWTGSSYNEQFF.

J is TRBJ2-7 and V is TRBV5-5, with 8 bases lining up with TRBD1. The CDR3 runs 13 residues. CDR1 is SGHKS, CDR2 YYEKEE, per germline (reference sequence). The junction had 5 bases not matched to a gene; V was cut back by 3 bases and J by 6 bases. CDR3 region: CASSWTGSTEQYF. CDR3 sequence (DNA): TGTGCCAGCAGCTGGACAGGGTCCACCGAGCAGTACTTC.

The V and J genes are TRBV27 and TRBJ2-4; 7 bases line up with TRBD1. The CDR3 is 17 amino acids. With V trimmed by 8 bases and J by 1 base, 14 bases remained unmatched. Per germline, CDR1 MNHEY and CDR2 SMNVEV (reference sequence). CDR3 region: CASRRTGVVFAKNIQYF. The CDR3, as DNA: TGTGCCAGCCGGAGGACAGGAGTTGTTTTTGCCAAAAACATTCAGTACTTC.

In this sample, this clone turned up once. The V and J genes are TRBV2 and TRBJ2-3; D is undetermined. The CDR3 covers 14 residues. V was clipped by 8 bases and J by 1 base, with 13 bases between them. Germline CDR1 reads SNHLY; CDR2 reads FYNNEI. The CDR3 sequence: CASGGAYRTDTQYF. The CDR3 region has the DNA TGTGCCAGCGGCGGTGCCTATCGCACAGATACGCAGTATTTT.

This clone was observed a single time. The rearrangement uses TRBV9 and TRBJ2-5; TRBD1 matches 8 bases. Germline CDR1 SGDLS, CDR2 YYNGEE. The junction had 3 bases not matched to a gene; V was cut back by 0 bases and J by 5 bases. The CDR3 runs 14 residues. CDR3 residues: CASSVGTGMETQYF. The CDR3 DNA is TGTGCCAGCAGCGTAGGGACAGGGATGGAGACCCAGTACTTC.

This chain joins TRBV4-1 and TRBJ2-7, with D unresolved. V was pared by 1 base and J by 0 bases, with 10 bases between. CDR1 and CDR2 from the germline V gene are MGHRA and YSYEKL. The CDR3 sequence is 15 residues long. The CDR3 nucleotides are TGCGCCAGCAGCCAAGTTGCGGAAAGCTCCTACGAGCAGTACTTC. As protein: CASSQVAESSYEQYF.

This chain uses TRBV6-1 with TRBJ1-1; D not certain. This CDR3 comprises 14 residues. The germline V gene has CDR1 MNHNS and CDR2 SASEGT. V lost 5 bases and J lost 5, with 15 bases in between. Here the CDR3 DNA reads TGTGCCAGCAGTTCCCTTTCCGGAGGGACTGAAGCTTTCTTT. It specifies CASSSLSGGTEAFF.

This chain joins TRBV6-1 and TRBJ1-5; D is ambiguous. The CDR3 length is 15 residues. The V gene's germline CDR1 is MNHNS and CDR2 SASEGT. The V end lost 6 bases, the J end lost 0 bases, and 12 bases lay between the germline ends. The CDR3, as DNA: TGTGCCAGCAGCCTTCGAGGAGATAGCAATCAGCCCCAGCATTTT. It codes for CASSLRGDSNQPQHF.

This chain connects TRBV2 to TRBJ1-2, with 9 bases aligning to TRBD1. The CDR3 covers 14 residues. The ends lost 4 bases at V and 8 bases at J; junction bases unmatched: 8. CDR1 is SNHLY and CDR2 is FYNNEI in the germline V gene. The CDR3 is CASSVVTGTGGYTF. Here the CDR3 DNA reads TGTGCCAGCAGTGTGGTGACCGGGACAGGGGGCTACACCTTC.

The gene calls are TRBV5-1 and TRBJ2-3; 9 nucleotides line up with TRBD2. Per germline, CDR1 SGHRS and CDR2 YFSETQ. V shed 4 bases and J 0 bases; nucleotides not matched to a gene: 3. The length of the CDR3 is 15 residues. The DNA of the CDR3 is TGCGCCAGCAGCCCGCTAGCGGGGAGCACAGATACGCAGTATTTT. Amino acids: CASSPLAGSTDTQYF.

The chain carries TRBV28 and TRBJ1-2; 8 bases map to TRBD1. Germline-derived CDR1 and CDR2 are MDHEN and SYDVKM. The V and J ends lost 6 bases and 4 bases, in that order; junction bases with no gene match: 7. The CDR3 has 14 residues. CDR3 nucleotides: TGTGCCAGCAGCGTGACAGGGGCCTTCTATGGCTACACCTTC. Translated: CASSVTGAFYGYTF.

V and J are TRBV30 and TRBJ1-1, with 8 bases matching TRBD1. This CDR3 is built from 13 residues. The V gene's germline CDR1 is GTSNPN and CDR2 SVGIG (reference sequence). J lost 10 bases, V lost 1 base, and 8 bases had no gene match. The CDR3 reads CAWSGYQGASAFF. DNA for the CDR3: TGTGCCTGGAGTGGATATCAGGGGGCTTCAGCTTTCTTT.

The V call is TRBV6-1, the J call TRBJ1-5; D remains ambiguous. The CDR3 spans 13 residues. Trimming took 6 bases from V and 5 from J, leaving 11 bases between them. Germline values: CDR1 MNHNS, CDR2 SASEGT. The CDR3 protein is CASSQTADQPQHF. The CDR3 nucleotides are TGTGCCAGCAGCCAGACGGCGGATCAGCCCCAGCATTTT.

V usage is TRBV5-1 and J usage is TRBJ1-2, with 7 bases aligning to TRBD1. This CDR3 region has 15 residues. V lost 4 bases to trimming and J lost 0 bases; unmatched junction nucleotides: 6. Germline lookup yields CDR1 SGHRS and CDR2 YFSETQ. This CDR3 reads CASSGSGGPNYGYTF. CDR3 DNA: TGCGCCAGCAGCGGCTCAGGGGGACCTAACTATGGCTACACCTTC. Filled out from reference TRBV5-1 and TRBJ1-2, the complete variable domain reads KAGVTQTPRYLIKTRGQQVTLSCSPISGHRSVSWYQQTPGQGLQFLFEYFSETQRNKGNFPGRFSGRQFSNSRSEMNVSTLELGDSALYLCASSGSGGPNYGYTFGSGTRLTVV.

This clone occurred a few times. The chain joins TRBV6-1 to TRBJ2-7; D possibly corresponds to TRBD2 (5 bases). Per the germline V gene, CDR1 is MNHNS and CDR2 is SASEGT. This CDR3 contains 12 residues. Between the trimmed V and J ends, which lost 3 bases and 4 bases, there was a span of 7 bases. In DNA, the CDR3 is TGTGCCAGCAGTGAGGGAGATTACGAGCAGTACTTC. It is translated as CASSEGDYEQYF.